The present entry profiles one T cell receptor beta chain with its context. V lost 2 bases, J lost 0 bases, and 11 bases lay in between. CDR1 is SEHNR and CDR2 is FQNEAQ in the germline V gene (reference sequence). CDR3 length equals 17 residues. Per the original data handling: The authors estimated nucleated cell counts from reference gene primer amplification. Measured with immunoSEQ multiplex PCR; TCRdb has only the in-frame clones, and not every one. V and J calls and clone size come straight from that table; D and trimming were deduced from the DNA. The data hold 160,000 or so clones, with roughly 90% observed a single time. The entry originates in a study of blood T cell repertoires in COVID-19. At the level of the study: There were acute and convalescent COVID-19 samples, and they came from the United States, Italy and Spain. In each case, the material was cDNA or gDNA derived from T cells, B-cell-depleted T cells, or PBMCs.

This sequence joins TRBV7-9 and TRBJ2-6; D uncertain. The sample comprised peripheral blood. The receptor was isolated from a man aged 60 to 75 with acute or convalescent COVID-19. CDR3 loop: CASSLLRINSGANVLTF. The CDR3 DNA reads TGTGCCAGCAGCTTACTCAGAATTAACTCTGGGGCCAACGTCCTGACTTTC.